Shown below are 5 T cell receptor beta chains from a single sample sequenced in a study of vaccination and CD4 T cells after COVID-19. Cultured CD4+ T cell DNA was sequenced using the Oncomine TCR Beta short-read assay. TCRdb called the PCR reads again in MiXCR, with one record for every CDR3 protein. The sample lists 15,000 to 20,000 distinct CDR3 sequences; over 20% were seen once. Treatment given: roughly 11-day PBMC culture with coronavirus spike peptide pools or control peptides (ViraFEST assay). Their recognized antigens are unknown. Sequencing used cultured CD4+ T cells from blood. The receptor set was obtained from a human donor with COVID-19.

This clonotype was seen a handful of times. This chain links TRBV2 with TRBJ1-2; D remains ambiguous. Trimming cost V 6 bases and J 8 bases, with 16 bases left between them. Germline CDR1 reads SNHLY; CDR2 reads FYNNEI. This CDR3 contains 13 residues. The DNA for the CDR3 is TGTGCCAGCAGCTCGTACGGCCTAAGGGGCTACACCTTC. Translating it yields CASSSYGLRGYTF. The whole variable domain, filled in from reference TRBV2 and TRBJ1-2, reads EPEVTQTPSHQVTQMGQEVILRCVPISNHLYFYWYRQILGQKVEFLVSFYNNEISEKSEIFDDQFSVERPDGSNFTLKIRSTKLEDSAMYFCASSSYGLRGYTFGSGTRLTVV.

V gene TRBV19 combines with J gene TRBJ1-4, with a weak D call TRBD1 (6 bases). The CDR3 consists of 15 residues. CDR1 is LNHDA, CDR2 SQIVND, per germline (reference sequence). V lost 7 bases to trimming and J lost 0 bases, with 12 bases between them. The CDR3 spells CASIGGSATNEKLFF. The CDR3 DNA reads TGTGCCAGTATAGGGGGTTCCGCAACTAATGAAAAACTGTTTTTT.

In its sample, this clonotype was seen a few times. The rearrangement links TRBV29-1 to TRBJ1-3; no firm D call. Germline CDR1 is SQVTM and CDR2 is ANQGSEA. With 5 bases removed from V and 5 bases from J, the gap between germline ends came to 13 bases. The CDR3 contains 13 residues. The CDR3 sequence is CSVSIWDRNTIYF. The CDR3 DNA reads TGCAGCGTTAGTATCTGGGATCGAAACACCATATATTTT.

This clonotype was observed a handful of times. The rearrangement joins TRBV6-1 to TRBJ1-1, with D possibly TRBD1 on 6 matching bases. The CDR3 loop spans 11 amino acids. Germline V gene sequence: CDR1 MNHNS, CDR2 SASEGT. Trimming stripped 11 bases from V and 6 bases from J, with 13 bases between. CDR3 nucleotides: TGTGCCGCGAACCGGGGGCCTGAAGCTTTCTTT. Protein: CAANRGPEAFF.

This sequence joins TRBV7-9 and TRBJ2-5, with 9 bases identical to TRBD2. The germline V gene has CDR1 SEHNR and CDR2 FQNEAQ (reference sequence). V gave up 3 bases and J gave up 4 bases; unmatched junction bases: 3. The CDR3 has 14 residues. The CDR3 DNA is TGTGCCAGCAGCTTGCTAGCGGGGACAGAGACCCAGTACTTC. This encodes CASSLLAGTETQYF.